Detailed here is one T cell receptor beta chain. Its antigen remains unidentified. Method: immunoSEQ multiplex PCR; TCRdb's copy keeps in-frame clones and lacks some. The data hold 2 million to 2.5 million clones, with 85% to 95% observed a single time. This specimen belongs to a study of shared clonotypes between healthy human individuals. On the study more broadly: Three CD4 naive, three CD4 memory, two CD8 naive and one CD8 memory plate were used per donor.

The study's findings and limits: Only blood samples were collected, and tissue repertoires likely differ.

The donors were adults (healthy and HIV-negative) with no recent acute infections or vaccinations. The clonotype originates from a man younger than 35 in good health. Sample: naive CD4+ T cells sorted from blood. Subset in this sample: CD45RA+ positively selected.

Written as DNA, the CDR3 is TGTGCCAGCCGACGAGGGGGCTCCAGTGCTTTCTTT. Its protein product is CASRRGGSSAFF. V gene TRBV6-6 combines with J gene TRBJ1-1; 7 bases map to TRBD1. The CDR3 runs to 12 residues. CDR1 MNHNY and CDR2 SVGAGI come from the germline V gene (reference sequence). V lost 8 bases to trimming and J lost 11 bases; unmatched junction nucleotides: 11.